This TCR beta chain was sequenced for a study of cytomegalovirus exposure and HLA in healthy donors (dated by TCRdb to the late 2010s). For the study in its entirety: A later analysis indicated that the 95 to 150 validation repertoires were generated on the platform also employed for the 700 or so repertoires of the first cohort. The aim of the study was to test whether cataloging public T cell receptors could identify signatures of past pathogen exposure. In addition to the first cohort of 500 to 850 subjects, a separate validation cohort of around 110 different subjects was used. The study combined high-throughput TCR immunosequencing, statistical association of individual TCRs with disease status, and machine learning to predict cytomegalovirus infection status. Results the study describes overall, beyond this receptor: Subsequent analysis determined that TCRs grouped into clusters in the first cohort also showed a tendency toward co-occurrence across the 90 to 150 validation repertoires, and 94% of cluster scores exceeded 0. Most TCR sequences were observed very rarely across donors, whereas some public TCRs were present in many individuals. Three of the identified cytomegalovirus-associated TCR beta chains were confirmed in vitro to be specific for cytomegalovirus antigens. A later analysis lacked HLA typing for the validation cohort, so it scored co-occurrence in that cohort across all 120 or so repertoires. The classifier was reported to diagnose cytomegalovirus status with high specificity and sensitivity in both the original and validation cohorts. The study listed around 160 TCR beta chains as associated with cytomegalovirus. The authors suggested that the approach could potentially be generalized to other disease states and immunological phenotypes.

Measured from the cysteine to the phenylalanine, the CDR3 is 12 residues long. The sequence is cut down to CDR3 DNA, 36 bases in frame from base 1. V is pared back by 2 bases and J by 5 bases, with 6 bases lying between the germline termini. Taken from the germline V gene, the CDR1 and CDR2 loops are ENHRY and SYGVKD. Separate from the approximately 700-subject first cohort, the validation cohort of around 130 subjects was the group to which the donors belonged. Library construction relied on the immunoSEQ multiplex PCR assay. Processing in the source paper ran as follows. A statistical classification framework was built for diagnosing cytomegalovirus status from the catalog of TCR beta chain sequences. TCRdb provides this immuneACCESS table in a form limited to in-frame rearrangements. Some clones are lacking; in checked studies, under half of them reflect an unresolved V gene, and why the rest are absent is not known. Clonal size and the V and J genes are those of that table, whereas D and trimming came from the DNA. Within this sample are 130,000 or so clones, with about 85% of them counted one time only. Of the sample, roughly 2% is held by the ten largest clones.

Comment on this clone: Its cognate antigen has yet to be identified. Base qualities were left out, and no much larger clone turns up one base away.

The V and J segments used are TRBV10-3 and TRBJ2-5, with TRBD2 as a weak D call on 6 bases. The source material was PBMCs. The source is a woman younger than 45 in good health and CMV-seronegative. The CDR3: CAISERGETQYF. The DNA reads as follows: TGTGCCATCAGTGAGCGGGGGGAGACCCAGTACTTC.